This entry concerns a single TCR beta chain. Its target is unknown. These data come from a study of T cell responses to AZD1222 COVID-19 vaccine. V gave up 3 bases and J gave up 0 bases, with 5 bases separating them. The CDR3 spans 13 residues. The germline gives CDR1 SGHTA, CDR2 FQGNSA. Clones were sequenced by immunoSEQ multiplex PCR, and TCRdb holds only the in-frame ones, with some missing. The table has some 150,000 clones, roughly nine tenths seen once. Study outcomes and limitations: Spike-specific TCR repertoires showed rising breadth and depth after two AZD1222 doses. Vaccine-associated CD4 TCRs ranged over spike, dominating at 160-218 and 743-854.

The receptor comes from an adult in good health. This specimen consisted of peripheral blood, obtained on day 0 of AZD1222 vaccination. V is TRBV7-2 and J is TRBJ1-2; no firm D call. The CDR3 DNA follows: TGTGCCAGCAGCTTCAACCCTAACTATGGCTACACCTTC. Translated: CASSFNPNYGYTF.